The source of this T cell receptor (beta chain) is a study of blood T cell dynamics during melanoma immunotherapy. In the study overall: First-line therapy was either pembrolizumab or nivolumab with ipilimumab for metastatic melanoma.

Time point meaning: week 3, after first cycle of checkpoint inhibitor. Response was assessed by RECIST 1.1 at 12 weeks, except a couple of rapid progressors. CDR1 and CDR2 from the germline V gene are LNHDA and SQIVND (reference sequence). Trimming took off 2 bases at V and 0 bases at J, with 10 bases between the two ends. The CDR3 totals 15 residues. Assay used: immunoSEQ multiplex PCR; TCRdb lists only in-frame clones, some missing. The table shows about 10,000 clones, with 75% to 90% occurring only once. This chain links TRBV19 with TRBJ1-1; D unresolved. The sequencing used blood, collected from a patient treated with checkpoint blockade. The clonotype originates from a human donor with melanoma. The CDR3 DNA reads as TGTGCCAGTAGTATAATGGATAGCATGAACACTGAAGCTTTCTTT. Amino acid sequence: CASSIMDSMNTEAFF.